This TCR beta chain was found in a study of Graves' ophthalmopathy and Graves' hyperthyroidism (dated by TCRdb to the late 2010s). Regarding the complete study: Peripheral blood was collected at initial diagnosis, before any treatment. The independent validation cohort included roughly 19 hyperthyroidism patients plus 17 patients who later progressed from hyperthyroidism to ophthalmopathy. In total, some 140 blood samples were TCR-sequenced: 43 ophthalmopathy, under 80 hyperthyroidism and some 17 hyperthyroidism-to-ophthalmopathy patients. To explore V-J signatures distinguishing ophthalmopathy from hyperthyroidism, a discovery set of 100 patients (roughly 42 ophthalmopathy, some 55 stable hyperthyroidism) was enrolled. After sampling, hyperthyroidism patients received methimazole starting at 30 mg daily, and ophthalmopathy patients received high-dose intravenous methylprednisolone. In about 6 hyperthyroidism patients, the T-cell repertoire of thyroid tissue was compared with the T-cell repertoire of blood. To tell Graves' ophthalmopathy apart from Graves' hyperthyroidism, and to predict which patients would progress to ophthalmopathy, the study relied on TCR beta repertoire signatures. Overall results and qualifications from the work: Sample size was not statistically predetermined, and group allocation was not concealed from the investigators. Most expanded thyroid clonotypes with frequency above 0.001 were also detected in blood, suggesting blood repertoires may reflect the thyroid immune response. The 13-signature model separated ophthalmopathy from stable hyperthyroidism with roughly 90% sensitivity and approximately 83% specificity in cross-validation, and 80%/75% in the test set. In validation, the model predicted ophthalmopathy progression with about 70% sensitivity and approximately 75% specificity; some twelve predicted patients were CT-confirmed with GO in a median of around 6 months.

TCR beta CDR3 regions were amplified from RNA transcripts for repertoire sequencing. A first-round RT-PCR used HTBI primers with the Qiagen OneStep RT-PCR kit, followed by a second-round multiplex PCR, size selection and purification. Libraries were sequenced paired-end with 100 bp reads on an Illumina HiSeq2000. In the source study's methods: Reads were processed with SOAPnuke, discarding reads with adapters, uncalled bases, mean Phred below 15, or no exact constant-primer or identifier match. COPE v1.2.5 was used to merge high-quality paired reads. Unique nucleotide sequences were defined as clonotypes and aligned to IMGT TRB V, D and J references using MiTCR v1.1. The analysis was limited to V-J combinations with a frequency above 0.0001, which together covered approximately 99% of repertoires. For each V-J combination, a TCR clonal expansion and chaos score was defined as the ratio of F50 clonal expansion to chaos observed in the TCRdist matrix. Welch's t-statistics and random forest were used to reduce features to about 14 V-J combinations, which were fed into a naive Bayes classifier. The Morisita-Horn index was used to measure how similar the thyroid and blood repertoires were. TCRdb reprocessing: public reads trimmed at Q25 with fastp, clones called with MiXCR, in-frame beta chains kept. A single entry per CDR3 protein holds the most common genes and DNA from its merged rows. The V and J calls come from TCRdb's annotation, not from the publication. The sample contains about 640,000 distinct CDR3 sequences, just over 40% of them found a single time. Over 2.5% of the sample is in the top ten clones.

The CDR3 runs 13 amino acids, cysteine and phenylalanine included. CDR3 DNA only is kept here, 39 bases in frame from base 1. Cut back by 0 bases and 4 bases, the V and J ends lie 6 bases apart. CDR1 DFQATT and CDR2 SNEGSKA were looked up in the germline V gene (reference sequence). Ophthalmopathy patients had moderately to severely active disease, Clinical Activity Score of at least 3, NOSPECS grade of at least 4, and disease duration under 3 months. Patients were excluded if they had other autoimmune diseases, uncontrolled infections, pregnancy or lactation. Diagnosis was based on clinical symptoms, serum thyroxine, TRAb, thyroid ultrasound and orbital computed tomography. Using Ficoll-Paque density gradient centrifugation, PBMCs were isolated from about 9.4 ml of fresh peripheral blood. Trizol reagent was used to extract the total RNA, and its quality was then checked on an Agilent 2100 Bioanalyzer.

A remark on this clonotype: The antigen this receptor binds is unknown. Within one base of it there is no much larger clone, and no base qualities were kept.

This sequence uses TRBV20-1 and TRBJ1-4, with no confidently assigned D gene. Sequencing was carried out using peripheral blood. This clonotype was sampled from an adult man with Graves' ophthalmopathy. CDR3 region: CSARDIGNEKLFF. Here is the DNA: TGCAGTGCTAGAGATATCGGTAATGAAAAACTGTTTTTT.